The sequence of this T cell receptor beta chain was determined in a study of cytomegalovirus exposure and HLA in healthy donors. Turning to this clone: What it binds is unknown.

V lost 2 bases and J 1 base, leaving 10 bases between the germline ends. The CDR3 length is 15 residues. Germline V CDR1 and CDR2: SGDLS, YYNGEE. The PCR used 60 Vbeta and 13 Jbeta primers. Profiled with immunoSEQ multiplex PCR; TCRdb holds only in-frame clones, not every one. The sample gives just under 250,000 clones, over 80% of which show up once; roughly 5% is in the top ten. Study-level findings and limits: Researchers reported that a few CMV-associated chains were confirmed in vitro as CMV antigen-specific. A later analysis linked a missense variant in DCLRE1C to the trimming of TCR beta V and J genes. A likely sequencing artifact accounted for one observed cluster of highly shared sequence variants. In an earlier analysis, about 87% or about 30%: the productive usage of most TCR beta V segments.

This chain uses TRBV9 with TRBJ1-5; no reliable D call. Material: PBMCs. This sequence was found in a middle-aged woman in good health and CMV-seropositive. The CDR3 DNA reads TGTGCCAGCAGCGTCGAGTTAATGAGCAATCAGCCCCAGCATTTT. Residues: CASSVELMSNQPQHF.